This entry lists 25 T cell receptor beta chains sequenced from one sample in a study of control samples from healthy donors and cancer patients. Sequenced by immunoSEQ multiplex PCR; TCRdb stores in-frame clones only, minus some. Of 120,000 or so clones listed, around 87% were seen once; the top ten hold roughly 3.5%. The sample taken for sequencing was PBMCs. These receptors originate from a woman aged 55-69 years with lung cancer.

The V gene is TRBV7-2, the J gene TRBJ1-5, with TRBD1 matching over 7 bases. Losses at the gene ends were 1 base for V and 4 bases for J; bases not matched to a gene: 4. Germline values: CDR1 SGHTA, CDR2 FQGNSA. The CDR3 has 15 residues. CDR3 protein: CASSLGQGINQPQHF. Here the CDR3 DNA reads TGTGCCAGCAGCTTAGGACAGGGAATAAATCAGCCCCAGCATTTT.

This chain uses TRBV27 with TRBJ1-2, with TRBD1 matching 9 bases. Germline trimming cut 5 bases from V and 1 base from J; bases unmatched to any gene: 5. The CDR3 runs 15 residues. CDR1 and CDR2 (germline): MNHEY, SMNVEV (reference sequence). The CDR3 is CASSPGTGFNYGYTF. CDR3 in DNA: TGTGCCAGCAGTCCCGGGACAGGGTTTAACTATGGCTACACCTTC.

This chain's CDR3 is CASSLADSRSGNTIYF. The DNA for the CDR3 is TGCGCCAGCAGCTTGGCCGACTCCCGCTCTGGAAACACCATATATTTT. The rearrangement joins TRBV5-1 to TRBJ1-3, with no clear D. This CDR3 has 16 amino acids. Germline-derived CDR1 and CDR2 are SGHRS and YFSETQ. V was shortened by 0 bases and J by 0 bases, with 10 bases between the two germline ends.

The chain recombines TRBV18 with TRBJ1-2, with D tentatively TRBD1 (5 bases). CDR1 and CDR2 from the germline V gene are KGHSH and LQKENI. The V end lost 4 bases, the J end lost 8 bases, and 20 bases lay between the germline ends. This CDR3 region has 15 residues. CDR3 sequence (DNA): TGTGCCAGCTCACGAGAATACGGTCGGGGCTCCGGCTACACCTTC. Translating gives CASSREYGRGSGYTF.

The chain couples TRBV7-3 to TRBJ2-2, with D perhaps assigned TRBD1 or TRBD2 (5 bases each). Looked up from germline, CDR1 is SGHTA and CDR2 is FQGTGA. V was pared by 4 bases and J by 4 bases, with 7 bases between. The CDR3 runs to 13 residues. The chain's CDR3 is CASSSGATGELFF. In DNA form, the CDR3 reads TGTGCCAGCAGCTCCGGGGCCACCGGGGAGCTGTTTTTT.

The chain is built from TRBV19 and TRBJ2-1; 7 bases line up with TRBD1. The CDR3 spans 15 residues. Germline V lookup: CDR1 LNHDA, CDR2 SQIVND (reference sequence). J gave up 0 bases and V 7 bases, and 6 bases lay outside the gene matches. The CDR3 loop reads CASTDRESSYNEQFF. DNA of the CDR3: TGTGCCAGTACCGACAGGGAGAGCTCCTACAATGAGCAGTTCTTC.

V usage is TRBV3-1 (or the pseudogene TRBV3-2) and J usage is TRBJ2-7; 11 bases align to TRBD1. The V and J ends lost 3 bases and 4 bases, in that order; junction bases with no gene match: 8. Germline V gene sequence: CDR1 LGHDT, CDR2 YNNKEL (reference sequence). CDR3 length equals 16 residues. CDR3 residues: CASSHARTGGWYEQYF. CDR3 coding DNA: TGTGCCAGCAGCCATGCCCGGACAGGGGGCTGGTACGAGCAGTACTTC.

The chain carries TRBV9 and TRBJ1-6; 8 bases are shared with TRBD1. Unmatched junction bases numbered 8, after V lost 5 bases and J lost 4 bases. Germline lookup yields CDR1 SGDLS and CDR2 YYNGEE. The CDR3 extends over 16 amino acids. CDR3 nucleotide sequence: TGTGCCAGCAGTCGAGCAACAGGGGGTTATAATTCACCCCTCCACTTT. Protein: CASSRATGGYNSPLHF.

This chain links TRBV11-2 with TRBJ2-3; 9 positions agree with TRBD1. After removal of 5 bases from V and 3 bases from J, the junction contained 9 bases not matched to a gene. Germline-derived CDR1 and CDR2 are SGHAT and FQNNGV. The CDR3 covers 16 residues. DNA of the CDR3: TGTGCCAGCAGCCCACGAGGGACAGGGTTGACAGATACGCAGTATTTT. It codes for CASSPRGTGLTDTQYF. Supplemented by reference TRBV11-2 and TRBJ2-3, the full variable domain reads EAGVAQSPRYKIIEKRQSVAFWCNPISGHATLYWYQQILGQGPKLLIQFQNNGVVDDSQLPKDRFSAERLKGVDSTLKIQPAKLEDSAVYLCASSPRGTGLTDTQYFGPGTRLTVL.

This clone was detected a few times. This chain joins TRBV10-3 and TRBJ1-2; TRBD1 might be the D (6 bases). The V and J ends lost 5 bases and 3 bases respectively, with 16 bases between them. The CDR3 runs 15 residues. Per the germline V gene, CDR1 is ENHRY and CDR2 is SYGVKD. As DNA, the CDR3 is TGTGCCATCAGTCCTAATAACGGACAGCACTATGGCTACACCTTC. Protein product: CAISPNNGQHYGYTF.

The chain employs TRBV5-1 and TRBJ2-1; 9 bases fit TRBD2. The germline V gene has CDR1 SGHRS and CDR2 YFSETQ. The CDR3 contains 17 residues. J lost 7 bases, V lost 0 bases, and 11 bases had no gene match. The DNA for the CDR3 is TGCGCCAGCAGCTTGGTCGGCGGGGGGGACCTACGTAATGAGCAGTTCTTC. Translated, it gives CASSLVGGGDLRNEQFF.

This chain links TRBV11-3 with TRBJ2-1; TRBD2 matches 10 bases. V shed 5 bases, J shed 1 base, and the junction held 5 bases outside the gene matches. The CDR3 is 16 residues long. The V gene's germline CDR1 is SGHNT and CDR2 YENEEA. CDR3 in amino acids: CASSALAGVSYNEQFF. The CDR3 DNA sequence: TGTGCCAGCAGCGCGCTAGCGGGAGTTTCCTACAATGAGCAGTTCTTC.

This chain uses TRBV19 with TRBJ2-2, with 12 bases lining up with TRBD2. The V and J ends lost 1 base and 1 base, in that order; junction bases with no gene match: 1. CDR3 size: 17 residues. Germline CDR1 reads LNHDA; CDR2 reads SQIVND (reference sequence). CDR3 in amino acids: CASSIALAGGNTGELFF. Here the CDR3 DNA reads TGTGCCAGTAGTATAGCACTAGCGGGAGGGAACACCGGGGAGCTGTTTTTT.

The chain joins TRBV18 to TRBJ1-2; 10 positions match TRBD1. CDR1 is KGHSH and CDR2 is LQKENI in the germline V gene. The CDR3 totals 16 residues. The J segment lost 3 bases and the V segment lost 3 bases, leaving 7 bases of the junction unmatched. The CDR3 nucleotides read TGTGCCAGCTCACCCCAATCCGGGACAGGGGACTATGGCTACACCTTC. Its translation is CASSPQSGTGDYGYTF.

The CDR3 DNA reads as TGTGCCAGCTCTAACGCACCGAGTTCTAACACTGAAGCTTTCTTT. Its translation is CASSNAPSSNTEAFF. The chain uses TRBV18 and TRBJ1-1; D remains ambiguous. In germline, CDR1 is KGHSH, CDR2 LQKENI. This CDR3 is built from 15 residues. Trimming took 6 bases from V and 2 from J, leaving 16 bases between them.

This clone was counted a few times. The V and J genes are TRBV4-2 and TRBJ2-1; possible D gene TRBD2, 6 bases. The CDR3 spans 17 residues. The germline V gene encodes CDR1 LGHNA and CDR2 YNFKEQ. Trimming shortened V by 1 base and J by 3 bases, and 16 bases separated the two germline ends. The CDR3: CASSQGVGGNRYNEQFF. The CDR3, as DNA: TGTGCCAGCAGCCAAGGGGTGGGGGGAAATCGCTACAATGAGCAGTTCTTC.

The chain employs TRBV19 and TRBJ1-1; perhaps TRBD1 as D (5 bases). Trimming removed 6 bases at V and 0 bases at J, with 11 bases between. This CDR3 has 14 residues. In germline, CDR1 is LNHDA, CDR2 SQIVND (reference sequence). Here the CDR3 DNA reads TGTGCCAGTAGAGGGGATTCTATGAACACTGAAGCTTTCTTT. It is translated as CASRGDSMNTEAFF.

The V gene is TRBV19, the J gene TRBJ1-3; D not certain. Trimming took 4 bases from V and 2 from J, leaving 12 bases between them. This CDR3 comprises 15 residues. Germline CDR1 LNHDA, CDR2 SQIVND (reference sequence). The CDR3 sequence: CASSTVGGTGNTIYF. CDR3 nucleotide sequence: TGTGCCAGTAGTACAGTCGGAGGAACTGGAAACACCATATATTTT.

The chain has TRBV12-3 or TRBV12-4 and TRBJ1-1; D not certain. The CDR3 is 13 amino acids. With 7 bases removed from V and 1 base from J, the gap between germline ends came to 10 bases. This chain's CDR3 is CASIWRSNTEAFF. DNA of the CDR3: TGTGCCAGCATTTGGAGGTCGAACACTGAAGCTTTCTTT.

CDR3: CASSLGIDTQYF. CDR3 DNA sequence: TGTGCCAGCAGCTTGGGGATAGATACGCAGTATTTT. This chain uses TRBV11-2 with TRBJ2-3; D unresolved. Germline CDR1 is SGHAT and CDR2 is FQNNGV. The CDR3 covers 12 residues. The germline V and J ends were trimmed by 3 bases and 5 bases, with 6 bases remaining between them.

The J gene is TRBJ1-2, the V gene TRBV20-1; 8 nucleotides agree with TRBD1. With V trimmed by 3 bases and J by 7 bases, 7 bases remained unmatched. The germline CDR1 and CDR2 sequences are DFQATT and SNEGSKA (reference sequence). The CDR3 consists of 13 residues. CDR3 nucleotides: TGCAGTGCTAGTATTCAGGGGGCCAGTGGCTACACCTTC. This gives the protein CSASIQGASGYTF.

The chain links TRBV19 to TRBJ1-6; 7 bases map to TRBD1. In germline, CDR1 is LNHDA, CDR2 SQIVND (reference sequence). Trimming took 7 bases from V and 2 from J; bases not matched to a gene: 5. This CDR3 contains 15 residues. The CDR3 bases are TGTGCCAGTAAAGAGGGGGCCACCTATAATTCACCCCTCCACTTT. It codes for CASKEGATYNSPLHF. The full variable domain, its missing parts supplied by reference TRBV19 and TRBJ1-6, is DGGITQSPKYLFRKEGQNVTLSCEQNLNHDAMYWYRQDPGQGLRLIYYSQIVNDFQKGDIAEGYSVSREKKESFPLTVTSAQKNPTAFYLCASKEGATYNSPLHFGNGTRLTVT.

CDR3 in amino acids: CASSLSKGYNEKLFF. CDR3 nucleotides: TGTGCCAGCAGCTTGAGTAAGGGTTATAATGAAAAACTGTTTTTT. The J gene is TRBJ1-4, the V gene TRBV5-6; D unclear. The V and J ends lost 1 base and 4 bases respectively, with 11 bases between them. This CDR3 is 15 amino acids long. CDR1 is SGHDT and CDR2 is YYEEEE in the germline V gene.

The chain uses TRBV11-1 and TRBJ1-1; no clear D gene. With 0 bases removed from V and 5 bases from J, the gap between germline ends came to 7 bases. This CDR3 region has 13 residues. CDR1 is SGHAT, CDR2 FQDESV, per germline (reference sequence). CDR3 protein: CASSLAGLTEAFF. The CDR3 DNA reads as TGTGCCAGCAGCTTAGCCGGGTTAACTGAAGCTTTCTTT.

Regarding this clone: Other DNA sequences within the sample encode an identical CDR3. The chain recombines TRBV27 with TRBJ1-2, with TRBD1 matching 8 bases. CDR1 and CDR2 from the germline V gene are MNHEY and SMNVEV (reference sequence). The CDR3 is 13 amino acids. V was clipped by 5 bases and J by 1 base; unmatched bases: 0. As DNA, the CDR3 is TGTGCCAGCAGTGGACAGGGTAACTATGGCTACACCTTC. Translation gives CASSGQGNYGYTF.